The next 11 T cell receptor beta chains were all read from a single sample in a study of cytomegalovirus exposure and HLA in healthy donors. PCR employed 60 Vbeta and 13 Jbeta primers. TCRdb's copy holds only in-frame clones and misses some; the assay was immunoSEQ multiplex PCR. The sample consists of approximately 130,000 clones, 84% of them appearing once. The sample consisted of PBMCs. The receptors derive from a man in his fifties in good health and CMV-seronegative.

The chain links TRBV27 to TRBJ1-5, with D uncertain. In germline, CDR1 is MNHEY, CDR2 SMNVEV (reference sequence). The CDR3 spans 17 residues. The germline V and J ends were trimmed by 3 bases and 6 bases, with 21 bases remaining between them. DNA for the CDR3: TGTGCCAGCAGTTTCAGTGGTGTGGTTAACCGAGGTCAGCCCCAGCATTTT. This translates into CASSFSGVVNRGQPQHF.

This chain links TRBV9 with TRBJ2-5; 10 nucleotides match TRBD2. The CDR3 contains 15 residues. CDR1 and CDR2 (germline): SGDLS, YYNGEE. With V trimmed by 2 bases and J by 7 bases, 8 bases remained unmatched. In nucleotides, the CDR3 is TGTGCCAGCAGCGTTTCCTCCCTAGCGGGGGTGACCCAGTACTTC. This encodes CASSVSSLAGVTQYF.

On this clone: The germline gene is not matched at one end of the junction; a read error may be the cause. The chain recombines TRBV18 with TRBJ1-3; D perhaps matches TRBD1 (5 bases). Germline values: CDR1 KGHSH, CDR2 LQKENI. The CDR3 is made up of 16 amino acids. CDR3 residues: CASSPTELGLGTTIYF. CDR3 DNA sequence: TGTGCCAGCTCACCGACAGAGTTAGGCCTAGGAACCACCATATATTTT.

The chain couples TRBV5-1 to TRBJ1-2; tentatively, D is TRBD1 (5 bases). CDR1 and CDR2 from the germline V gene are SGHRS and YFSETQ. This CDR3 is built from 16 residues. The germline V and J ends were trimmed by 0 bases and 4 bases, with 16 bases remaining between them. CDR3 nucleotides: TGCGCCAGCAGCTTGGGTTTACAGGACCTAGGCTATGGCTACACCTTC. It is translated as CASSLGLQDLGYGYTF.

The chain links TRBV18 to TRBJ1-4; the match to TRBD1 covers 10 bases. The CDR3 spans 15 residues. CDR1 KGHSH and CDR2 LQKENI come from the germline V gene. V lost 6 bases, J lost 8 bases, and 9 bases stayed unmatched. CDR3 bases: TGTGCCAGCTCGGAAAGACAGGGGGCTGAGGAAAAACTGTTTTTT. The encoded protein is CASSERQGAEEKLFF.

The chain joins TRBV7-9 to TRBJ1-1; 7 nucleotides line up with TRBD1. CDR1 and CDR2 (germline): SEHNR, FQNEAQ (reference sequence). The trim removed 5 bases at V and 0 bases at J, leaving 3 bases unmatched. The length of the CDR3 is 14 residues. CDR3 in DNA: TGTGCCAGCAGCCGGGGACAGATGAACACTGAAGCTTTCTTT. Its protein product is CASSRGQMNTEAFF.

The chain is built from TRBV6-5 and TRBJ2-1, with 11 bases aligning to TRBD1. J gave up 8 bases and V 6 bases, and 6 bases lay outside the gene matches. The CDR3 spans 14 residues. Germline V gene data show CDR1 as MNHEY and CDR2 as SVGAGI. CDR3 coding DNA: TGTGCCAGCAGGTACAGGGGACAGGGGGATGAGCAGTTCTTC. This gives the protein CASRYRGQGDEQFF.

CDR3: CASSFAGRRETQYF. The CDR3 DNA reads TGTGCCAGCAGCTTCGCAGGCCGGAGGGAGACCCAGTACTTC. The chain carries TRBV13 and TRBJ2-5, with D perhaps TRBD2 (5 bases). Trimming took off 3 bases at V and 5 bases at J, with 13 bases between the two ends. The germline CDR1 and CDR2 sequences are PRHDT and FYEKMQ (reference sequence). CDR3 size: 14 residues.

This chain uses TRBV15 with TRBJ2-7; D may be TRBD1 (5 bases). V gave up 8 bases and J gave up 1 base, with 15 bases separating them. This CDR3 is built from 14 residues. From germline, CDR1 is LNHNV and CDR2 YYDKDF (reference sequence). CDR3 region: CATQQGPGSYEQYF. The CDR3 DNA reads TGTGCCACCCAGCAGGGCCCTGGGTCCTACGAGCAGTACTTC.

This clone showed up just a few times. The chain has TRBV7-8 and TRBJ2-3, with TRBD2 matching 7 bases. With 3 bases clipped from V and 0 bases from J, the junction kept 9 bases outside the gene matches. The CDR3 is 17 residues long. The germline V gene encodes CDR1 SGHVS and CDR2 FQNEAQ. This CDR3 is CASSFSRGGASTDTQYF. As DNA, the CDR3 is TGTGCCAGCAGCTTCTCGCGCGGGGGTGCTAGCACAGATACGCAGTATTTT.

The rearrangement links TRBV7-9 to TRBJ1-2; the D gene is possibly TRBD1 (5 bases). This CDR3 contains 13 residues. Germline V gives CDR1 SEHNR, CDR2 FQNEAQ (reference sequence). The ends were cut back, 5 bases at V and 7 bases at J, with 14 bases in the middle. The CDR3 sequence: CASSSNQGLGYTF. DNA of the CDR3: TGTGCCAGCAGCAGTAACCAGGGTCTTGGCTACACCTTC.